Given below is one T cell receptor (beta chain) in context. No antigen is known for it. The sample belongs to a study of T-cell memory formation after mild COVID-19. Findings of the study overall: Confirmation of SARS-CoV-2 specificity was lacking for second-wave clones peaking day 37. Chiefly within CM and EM were the contracting CD4+ clones; CD8+ ones were within EMRA. Day 15 to 85 contracting clones showed balanced CD4/CD8; day 15 to 37 expanders favored CD4+.

Looked up from germline, CDR1 is GTSNPN and CDR2 is SVGIG (reference sequence). This CDR3 region has 13 residues. Trimming shortened V by 0 bases and J by 6 bases, and 11 bases separated the two germline ends. Constant-segment-primed 5'RACE gave TCR alpha and TCR beta cDNA libraries with sample barcodes and UMIs. A single record per CDR3 protein comes from TCRdb applying MiXCR to the 5' RACE reads. The table has around 320,000 distinct CDR3 sequences, roughly an eighth seen once. The V and J genes are TRBV30 and TRBJ1-2, with D unresolved. This clonotype was obtained from a man between 18 and 35 years old who had mild COVID-19 (a few samples of this study predate the infection). Cell type and time point are not known. Input material: PBMCs or a T cell subset sorted from them (not recorded which). The CDR3 is CAWSVRAGNGYTF. The CDR3, as DNA: TGTGCCTGGAGTGTACGGGCAGGCAATGGCTACACCTTC.